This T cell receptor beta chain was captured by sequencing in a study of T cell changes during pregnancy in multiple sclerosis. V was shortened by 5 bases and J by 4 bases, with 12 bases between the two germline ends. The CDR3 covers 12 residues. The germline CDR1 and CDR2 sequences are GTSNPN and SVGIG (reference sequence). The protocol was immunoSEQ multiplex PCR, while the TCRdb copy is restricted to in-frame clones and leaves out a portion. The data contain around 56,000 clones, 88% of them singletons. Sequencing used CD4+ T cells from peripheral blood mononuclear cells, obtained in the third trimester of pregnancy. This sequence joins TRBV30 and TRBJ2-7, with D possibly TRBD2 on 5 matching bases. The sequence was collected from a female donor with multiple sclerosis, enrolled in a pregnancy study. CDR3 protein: CAWASSGYEQYF. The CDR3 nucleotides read TGTGCCTGGGCGTCGAGCGGATACGAGCAGTACTTC.